These 12 T cell receptor beta chains came from one sample sequenced in a study of OX40 agonist ivuxolimab in advanced cancers. Repertoires were generated with immunoSEQ multiplex PCR, while TCRdb's copy carries only in-frame clones and drops some. The sample has over 100,000 clones, 90% to 95% seen once. This sample comprised CD4+ or CD8+ T cells sorted from blood, obtained in a trial of the OX40 agonist ivuxolimab. The receptor source for this set is an adult with an advanced solid tumor such as melanoma, head and neck, liver or kidney cancer.

The chain employs TRBV5-1 and TRBJ1-1, with D uncertain. Looked up from germline, CDR1 is SGHRS and CDR2 is YFSETQ. Trimming cost V 2 bases and J 3 bases, with 11 bases left between them. This CDR3 has 14 amino acids. In DNA form, the CDR3 reads TGCGCCAGCAGCTTATGGACGGGATACACTGAAGCTTTCTTT. Encoded protein: CASSLWTGYTEAFF.

The chain carries TRBV5-4 and TRBJ2-7, with 8 bases that match TRBD1. Germline CDR1 reads SGHNT; CDR2 reads YYREEE (reference sequence). This CDR3 comprises 16 residues. J gave up 4 bases and V 0 bases, and 9 bases lay outside the gene matches. CDR3 sequence reads: CASSLVSRGRRYEQYF. The CDR3 nucleotides are TGTGCCAGCAGCTTGGTTAGCAGGGGGCGCCGGTACGAGCAGTACTTC. The full variable domain, with the rest looked up from reference TRBV5-4 and TRBJ2-7, is ETGVTQSPTHLIKTRGQQVTLRCSSQSGHNTVSWYQQALGQGPQFIFQYYREEENGRGNFPPRFSGLQFPNYSSELNVNALELDDSALYLCASSLVSRGRRYEQYFGPGTRLTVT.

This clone came up once. CDR3 coding DNA: TGTGCCAGCAGTTACTCGGGACAGTCCGCCTACGAGCAGTACTTC. Protein: CASSYSGQSAYEQYF. The rearrangement links TRBV6-5 to TRBJ2-7; 7 bases line up with TRBD1. There are 15 residues in the CDR3. Trimming removed 0 bases from V and 2 bases from J; junction bases left unmatched: 4. The germline V gene has CDR1 MNHEY and CDR2 SVGAGI.

This rearrangement joins TRBV7-9 to TRBJ2-4; weak D call: TRBD2 (6 bases). Germline V lookup: CDR1 SEHNR, CDR2 FQNEAQ (reference sequence). Trimming left V 5 bases short and J 2 bases short, with 13 bases between. The CDR3 spans 15 residues. The CDR3 DNA is TGTGCCAGCAGCCTAGTGGAGGGTTCCAAAAACATTCAGTACTTC. This encodes CASSLVEGSKNIQYF.

V gene TRBV27 combines with J gene TRBJ2-7, with TRBD1 matching 9 bases. Germline values: CDR1 MNHEY, CDR2 SMNVEV (reference sequence). The CDR3 runs to 15 residues. With V trimmed by 4 bases and J by 4 bases, 8 bases remained unmatched. The CDR3 region is CASSSPGTGSYEQYF. CDR3 bases: TGTGCCAGCAGTTCCCCCGGGACAGGGTCGTACGAGCAGTACTTC.

The V and J genes are TRBV5-4 and TRBJ1-1; D is uncertain. V lost 1 base and J lost 1, with 5 bases in between. The CDR3 has 13 residues. Germline V gene lookup returns CDR1 SGHNT and CDR2 YYREEE (reference sequence). The chain's CDR3 is CASSLPENTEAFF. CDR3 nucleotide sequence: TGTGCCAGCAGCTTGCCGGAGAACACTGAAGCTTTCTTT.

The chain recombines TRBV5-8 with TRBJ2-2; either TRBD1 or TRBD2 may fit D (5 bases each). Germline-derived CDR1 and CDR2 are SGHTS and YDEGEE. The V end was cut by 10 bases, the J end by 5 bases, with 24 bases between. This CDR3 has 16 amino acids. Here the CDR3 DNA reads TGTGCCCCTACTGTAAGAGGGGAAGTACGGACCGGGGAGCTGTTTTTT. Translation: CAPTVRGEVRTGELFF.

The V gene is TRBV7-3, the J gene TRBJ1-6; a weak D match, TRBD1 (5 bases). CDR1 and CDR2 (germline): SGHTA, FQGTGA. This CDR3 region has 14 residues. Deletions cut 5 bases from V and 10 bases from J, with 15 bases between. CDR3 loop: CASSPGGGGSPLHF. The DNA of the CDR3 is TGTGCCAGCAGCCCCGGGGGGGGTGGCTCACCCCTCCACTTT.

CDR3 coding DNA: TGTGCCGCCAGGGGTATGAACACTGAAGCTTTCTTT. As protein: CAARGMNTEAFF. The rearrangement joins TRBV10-3 to TRBJ1-1; D is possibly TRBD1 (6 bases). Trimming took off 11 bases at V and 0 bases at J, with 10 bases between the two ends. This CDR3 comprises 12 residues. The V gene's germline CDR1 is ENHRY and CDR2 SYGVKD.

This sequence joins TRBV10-3 and TRBJ2-7, with D possibly being TRBD2 (5 bases). Trimming stripped 10 bases from V and 0 bases from J, with 16 bases between. CDR1 and CDR2 from the germline V gene are ENHRY and SYGVKD. The CDR3 is 14 residues long. This CDR3 is CATLTGVHSYEQYF. The CDR3 DNA follows: TGTGCCACCCTGACCGGGGTACACTCCTACGAGCAGTACTTC.

The rearrangement uses TRBV28 and TRBJ1-1; D is unresolved. V was shortened by 4 bases and J by 5 bases, with 11 bases between the two germline ends. Germline assignment: CDR1 MDHEN and CDR2 SYDVKM. The CDR3 has 13 residues. CDR3 nucleotide sequence: TGTGCCAGCAGTTGGCCGCCCGGGACTGAAGCTTTCTTT. The encoded protein is CASSWPPGTEAFF.

CDR3 nucleotide sequence: TGTGCCAGCAGCTTGGTTGGGGGTTTGTATGGCTACACCTTC. Its translation is CASSLVGGLYGYTF. The chain has TRBV5-5 and TRBJ1-2, with D perhaps TRBD1 (5 bases). This CDR3 is 14 amino acids long. V was pared by 0 bases and J by 5 bases, with 11 bases between. Germline V gene lookup returns CDR1 SGHKS and CDR2 YYEKEE (reference sequence).